This T cell receptor beta chain came from a study of T cells in Graves' hyperthyroidism and ophthalmopathy (dated by TCRdb to the late 2010s). For context, the study as a whole: Peripheral blood was sampled at the time of initial diagnosis, prior to any treatment. To identify distinguishing TCR V-J signatures, a discovery cohort of around 100 patients was used, comprising some 45 with Graves' ophthalmopathy and some 60 with stable Graves' hyperthyroidism. Prospective prediction of ophthalmopathy was tested in an independent validation cohort of 18 to 20 hyperthyroidism patients and 15 to 17 patients who later progressed to ophthalmopathy. The approximately 100 discovery patients were randomly split 7:3 into training and test sets. The study also compared thyroid tissue and blood T-cell repertoires from a handful of Graves' hyperthyroidism patients. Once sampling was done, hyperthyroidism patients were given methimazole at a starting dose of 30 mg daily, whereas ophthalmopathy patients were given high-dose intravenous methylprednisolone. According to the paper, TCR Vbeta CDR3 sequencing was carried out on 135 peripheral blood samples, which came from approximately 41 ophthalmopathy, 75 or so hyperthyroidism and about 17 progressor patients.

V trim: 4 bases; J trim: 2 bases; unmatched bases: 6. CDR1 and CDR2 were assigned from the germline V gene as SGDLS and YYNGEE. The CDR3 holds 15 amino acids from the cysteine to the phenylalanine. Only the CDR3 region is kept as DNA, spanning 45 bases read in frame from base 1. Study-wide conclusions, independent of this receptor: Sample size was not statistically predetermined, and blinding of investigators to group allocation was not performed. Most expanded thyroid clonotypes (frequency above 0.001) were also found in blood, which suggests that blood repertoires may mirror thyroid immune responses. During validation, the model predicted progression to ophthalmopathy a median of approximately 7 months ahead of onset, with roughly 65% sensitivity and around 73% specificity. A model built on a 13 V-J signature distinguished ophthalmopathy from stable hyperthyroidism, reaching roughly 88% sensitivity and 81.08% specificity in cross-validation and 80%/75% in testing.

The TCR beta CDR3 regions were amplified from the RNA transcripts. The first round of RT-PCR for the TCR CDR3 was performed with the HTBI primer set and the Qiagen OneStep RT-PCR kit. Libraries were constructed in a second round of multiplex PCR, after which size selection and purification were carried out. Sequencing of the libraries was done on an Illumina HiSeq2000 using paired-end 100 bp reads. The paper's data handling went like this. SOAPnuke was used to process the raw data, removing reads that contained adapters or uncalled bases, had a mean Phred below 15, or lacked an exact match to the constant primer or identifier. High-quality paired reads were merged using COPE v1.2.5, and each unique nucleotide sequence was defined as a clonotype. MiTCR v1.1 was used to align clonotypes to the IMGT TRBV, TRBD and TRBJ reference segments. Analysis was restricted to V-J combinations with a frequency above 0.0001, which covered about 99% of repertoires. The TCS score was defined as the ratio of F50 (clonal expansion) to E x V (chaos), calculated using BLOSUM62-based TCRdist between CDR3 peptides within each V-J. Welch's t-statistics and random forest reduced some 510 V-J features to 13, which were used in a naive Bayes classifier (R e1071). TCRdb reran the public reads through fastp at Q25 and MiXCR, keeping productive beta chains. Records with the same CDR3 protein are collapsed into one entry carrying the most frequent genes and DNA. Clone size and V and J calls follow TCRdb, not the original study. Across this sample there are 300,000 to 450,000 distinct CDR3 sequences, with about 13% seen only once. The ten biggest clones cover roughly 20% of the sample.

Regarding this clonotype: What antigen it recognizes has not been identified. Base-call qualities are not available, and no considerably larger clone is one nucleotide away.

Hyperthyroidism patients were aged 18 to 65 years and newly diagnosed, with disease duration of less than 2 months. Patients with uncontrolled infections, other autoimmune diseases, pregnancy or lactation were excluded. Diagnoses were based on clinical symptoms, serum thyroxine and TRAb, thyroid ultrasound and orbital computed tomography. Blood from progressor patients was drawn when they were first diagnosed with hyperthyroidism, before any ophthalmopathy symptoms appeared. Ficoll-Paque density gradient centrifugation was used to isolate PBMCs from around 10 ml of fresh peripheral blood. Patients classed as progressors first received a Graves' hyperthyroidism diagnosis and then went on to develop ophthalmopathy during follow-up. Trizol reagent was used to extract total RNA, and RNA quality was then checked on an Agilent 2100 Bioanalyzer.

The sequence derives from a man aged 25 to 45 with Graves' hyperthyroidism that later progressed to Graves' ophthalmopathy. Sequences were obtained from blood. The chain is assembled from TRBV9 and TRBJ2-7; TRBD2 fits 10 bases in the junction. The DNA sequence follows: TGTGCCAGCAGCCCTAGCGGGGGCGGCCCCTACGAGCAGTACTTC. It codes for CASSPSGGGPYEQYF.